This TCR beta chain was found in a study of molecular identifiers for immune sequencing clone quantification. This CDR3 comprises 15 residues. Trimming shortened V by 2 bases and J by 1 base, and 14 bases separated the two germline ends. Germline V lookup: CDR1 GTSNPN, CDR2 SVGIG (reference sequence). MiXCR, applied by TCRdb to the PCR reads, yields one record per CDR3 protein. Of about 23,000 distinct CDR3 sequences in the sample, roughly 18% were seen once. On this clonotype: Being one base from a much bigger clone, this may be a read error.

The J gene is TRBJ1-1, the V gene TRBV30; D call uncertain. This receptor was taken from a human donor in good health. Some libraries in this study had Jurkat cell RNA spiked in. The sample taken for sequencing was naive CD8+ T cells from blood, with Jurkat cell RNA spiked in. The subset is: FACS-sorted CD8+CD4-CCR7+CD45RA+ naive T cells. CDR3 region: CAWSISRASNTEAFF. In nucleotides, the CDR3 is TGTGCCTGGAGTATCTCGCGGGCTTCGAACACTGAAGCTTTCTTT. The full variable domain, its missing parts supplied by reference TRBV30 and TRBJ1-1, is SQTIHQWPATLVQPVGSPLSLECTVEGTSNPNLYWYRQAAGRGLQLLFYSVGIGQISSEVPQNLSASRPQDRQFILSSKKLLLSDSGFYLCAWSISRASNTEAFFGQGTRLTVV.